This section outlines one T cell receptor (beta chain) sequence together with its context. The CDR3 covers 15 residues. CDR1 is WNHNN and CDR2 is SYGVQD in the germline V gene (reference sequence). V was pared by 3 bases and J by 6 bases, with 5 bases of the junction left unmatched. This record belongs to a study of blood T cell repertoires in COVID-19. Study summary: T cells, B-cell-depleted T cells, or PBMCs provided the cDNA or gDNA that served as material.

Repertoires were generated with immunoSEQ multiplex PCR, while TCRdb's copy carries only in-frame clones and drops some. The data show about 120,000 clones, 85% seen once. This TCR came from a man aged 35-49 years with acute or convalescent COVID-19. The chain joins TRBV10-1 to TRBJ2-1; TRBD1 agrees at 10 bases. Sequencing used peripheral blood. The CDR3 protein is CASSDPGTGVNEQFF. DNA of the CDR3: TGCGCCAGCAGTGACCCCGGGACAGGGGTCAATGAGCAGTTCTTC.